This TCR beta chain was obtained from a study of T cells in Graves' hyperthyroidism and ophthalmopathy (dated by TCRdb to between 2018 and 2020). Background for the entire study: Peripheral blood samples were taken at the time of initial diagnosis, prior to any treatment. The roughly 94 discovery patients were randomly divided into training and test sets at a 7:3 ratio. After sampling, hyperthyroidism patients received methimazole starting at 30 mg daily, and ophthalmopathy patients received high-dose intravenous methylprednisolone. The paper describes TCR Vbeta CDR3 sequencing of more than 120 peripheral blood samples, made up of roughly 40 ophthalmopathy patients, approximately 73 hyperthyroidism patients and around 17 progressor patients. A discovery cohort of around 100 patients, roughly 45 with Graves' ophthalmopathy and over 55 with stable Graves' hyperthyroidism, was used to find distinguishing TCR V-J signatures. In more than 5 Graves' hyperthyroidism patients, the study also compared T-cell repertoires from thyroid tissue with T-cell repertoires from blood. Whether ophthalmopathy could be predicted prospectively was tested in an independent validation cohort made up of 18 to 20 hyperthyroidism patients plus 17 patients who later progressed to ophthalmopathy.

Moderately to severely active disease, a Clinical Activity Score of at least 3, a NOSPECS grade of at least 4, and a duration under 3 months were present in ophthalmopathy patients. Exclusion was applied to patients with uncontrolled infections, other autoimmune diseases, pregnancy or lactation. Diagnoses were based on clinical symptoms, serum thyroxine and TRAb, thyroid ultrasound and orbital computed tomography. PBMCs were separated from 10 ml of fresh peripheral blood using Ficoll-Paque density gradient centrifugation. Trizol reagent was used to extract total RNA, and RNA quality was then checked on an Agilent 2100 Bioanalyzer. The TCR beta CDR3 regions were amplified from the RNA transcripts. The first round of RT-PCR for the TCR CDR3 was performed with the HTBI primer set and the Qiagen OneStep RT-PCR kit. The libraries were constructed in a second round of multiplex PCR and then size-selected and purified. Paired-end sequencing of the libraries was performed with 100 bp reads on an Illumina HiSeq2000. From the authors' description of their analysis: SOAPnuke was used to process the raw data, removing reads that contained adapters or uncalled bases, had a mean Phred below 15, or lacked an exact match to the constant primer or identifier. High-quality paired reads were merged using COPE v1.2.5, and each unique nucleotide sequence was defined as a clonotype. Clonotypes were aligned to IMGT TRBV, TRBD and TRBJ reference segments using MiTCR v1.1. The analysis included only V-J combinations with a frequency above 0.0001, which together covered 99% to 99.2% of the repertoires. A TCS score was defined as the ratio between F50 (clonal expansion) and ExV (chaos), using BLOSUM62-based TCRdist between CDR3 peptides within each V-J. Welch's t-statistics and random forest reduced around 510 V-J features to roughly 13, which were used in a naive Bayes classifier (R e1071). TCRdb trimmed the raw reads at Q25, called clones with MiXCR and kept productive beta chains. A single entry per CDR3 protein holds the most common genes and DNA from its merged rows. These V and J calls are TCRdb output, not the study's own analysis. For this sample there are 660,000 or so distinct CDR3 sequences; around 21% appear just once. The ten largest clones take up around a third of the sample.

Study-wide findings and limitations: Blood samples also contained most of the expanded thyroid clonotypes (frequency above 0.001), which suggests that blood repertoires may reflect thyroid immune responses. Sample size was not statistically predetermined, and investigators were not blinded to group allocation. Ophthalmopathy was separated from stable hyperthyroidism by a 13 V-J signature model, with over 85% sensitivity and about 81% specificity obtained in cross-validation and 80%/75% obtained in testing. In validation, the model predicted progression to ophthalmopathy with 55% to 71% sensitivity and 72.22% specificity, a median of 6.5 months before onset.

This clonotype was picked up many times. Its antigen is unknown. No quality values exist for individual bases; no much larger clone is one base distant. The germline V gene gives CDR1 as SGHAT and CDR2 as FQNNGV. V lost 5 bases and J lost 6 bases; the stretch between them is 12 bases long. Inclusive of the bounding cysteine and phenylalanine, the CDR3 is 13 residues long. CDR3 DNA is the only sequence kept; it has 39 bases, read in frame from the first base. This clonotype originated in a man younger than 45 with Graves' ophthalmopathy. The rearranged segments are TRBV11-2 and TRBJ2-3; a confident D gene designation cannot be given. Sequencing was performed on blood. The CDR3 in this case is CASSTRGRDTQYF. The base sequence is TGTGCCAGCAGCACCCGAGGCAGGGATACGCAGTATTTT.